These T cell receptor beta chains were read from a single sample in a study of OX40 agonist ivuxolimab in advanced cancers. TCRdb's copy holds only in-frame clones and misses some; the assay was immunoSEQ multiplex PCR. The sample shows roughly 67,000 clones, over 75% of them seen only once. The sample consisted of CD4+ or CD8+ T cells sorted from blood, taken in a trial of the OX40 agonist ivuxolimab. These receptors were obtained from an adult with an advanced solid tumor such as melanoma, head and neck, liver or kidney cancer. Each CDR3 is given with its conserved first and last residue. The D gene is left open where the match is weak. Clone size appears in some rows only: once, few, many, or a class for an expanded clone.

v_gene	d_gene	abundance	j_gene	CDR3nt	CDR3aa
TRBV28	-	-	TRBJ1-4	TGTGCCAGTATCACAGGCGGAACTAATGAAAAACTGTTTTTT	CASITGGTNEKLFF
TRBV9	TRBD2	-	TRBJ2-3	TGTGCCAGCAGCGTGTCGGCGGGGGGTAAAGATACGCAGTATTTT	CASSVSAGGKDTQYF
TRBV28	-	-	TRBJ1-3	TGTGCCAGCATCGGGACAATTTTCTCTGGAAACACCATATATTTT	CASIGTIFSGNTIYF
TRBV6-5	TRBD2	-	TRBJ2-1	TGTGCCAGCAGTTACGCGGACGGCGGGAGTAATGAGCAGTTCTTC	CASSYADGGSNEQFF
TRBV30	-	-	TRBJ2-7	TGTGCCTGGAGTGCCGGGGGCCGCTACGAGCAGTACTTC	CAWSAGGRYEQYF
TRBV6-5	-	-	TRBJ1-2	TGTGCCAGCAGTTACTCGAGGGGCGGGGGCGATGGCTACACCTTC	CASSYSRGGGDGYTF
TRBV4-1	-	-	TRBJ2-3	TGCGCCAGCAGACGGACTGACTTAAGCACAGATACGCAGTATTTT	CASRRTDLSTDTQYF
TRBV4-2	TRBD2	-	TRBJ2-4	TGTGCCAGCAGCGAACTAGGGACTAAGTCAAACATTCAGTACTTC	CASSELGTKSNIQYF
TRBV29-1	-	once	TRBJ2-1	TGCAGCGTTGTGACACAGGCCGTAGGCAATGAGCAGTTCTTC	CSVVTQAVGNEQFF
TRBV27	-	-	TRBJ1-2	TGTGCCAGCAGTTTATCGGTAGAGGGGGGCTTTCTCTTTGGCTACACCTTC	CASSLSVEGGFLFGYTF
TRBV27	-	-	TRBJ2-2	TGTGCCAGCGGCTCGGGGTACACCGGGGAGCTGTTTTTT	CASGSGYTGELFF
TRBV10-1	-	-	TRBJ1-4	TGCGCCAGCAGTGACGACAGCGTTAATGAAAAACTGTTTTTT	CASSDDSVNEKLFF
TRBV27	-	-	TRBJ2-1	TGTGCCAGCAGTTTAGGGGGACATGAGCAGTTCTTC	CASSLGGHEQFF
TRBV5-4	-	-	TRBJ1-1	TGTGCCAGCAGCCAATACAGGGAGAACACTGAAGCTTTCTTT	CASSQYRENTEAFF
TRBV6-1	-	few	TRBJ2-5	TGTGCCAGCCCCCAGGGGGAGGCTTGGGAGACCCAGTACTTC	CASPQGEAWETQYF
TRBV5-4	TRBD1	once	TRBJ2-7	TGTGCCAGCAGCTTGGCAGGGGGATACTCCTACGAGCAGTACTTC	CASSLAGGYSYEQYF
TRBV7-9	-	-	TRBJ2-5	TGTGCCAGCAGCCCCAAGTTGGAGGGTCGGTCCCTGTGGTACTTC	CASSPKLEGRSLWYF
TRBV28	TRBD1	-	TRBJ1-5	TGTGCCAGCAGGGGACAGGGGGCAAGACAGCCCCAGCATTTT	CASRGQGARQPQHF
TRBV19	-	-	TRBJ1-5	TGTGCCAGTAGTGTTACCGACAGGCAGCCCCAGCATTTT	CASSVTDRQPQHF
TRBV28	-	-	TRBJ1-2	TGTGCCAGCAGTTTTTATGCAGGGCCTAAAAACTATGGCTACACCTTC	CASSFYAGPKNYGYTF
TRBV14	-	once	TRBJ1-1	TGTGCCAGCAGCCTTGGGGCTTCCACTGAAGCTTTCTTT	CASSLGASTEAFF
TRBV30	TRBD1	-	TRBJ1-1	TGTGCCTGGGACCGCGGAAGAAGCGGGACAGACGAAGCTTTCTTT	CAWDRGRSGTDEAFF
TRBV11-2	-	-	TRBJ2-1	TGTGCCAGCAGCCCGGGGACAAGGAGCTCCTACAATGAGCAGTTCTTC	CASSPGTRSSYNEQFF
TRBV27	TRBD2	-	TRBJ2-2	TGTGCCAGCACCATAACTAGCGGGAGGGGTAGGGCCGGGGAGCTGTTTTTT	CASTITSGRGRAGELFF
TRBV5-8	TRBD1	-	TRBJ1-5	TGTGCCAGCACCTCTGGACAGGGGGCTACTCAGCCCCAGCATTTT	CASTSGQGATQPQHF
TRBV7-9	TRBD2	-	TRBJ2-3	TGTGCCAGCAGCTCCCCCCGGACTAGCGGAGTTCGTAGCACAGATACGCAGTATTTT	CASSSPRTSGVRSTDTQYF
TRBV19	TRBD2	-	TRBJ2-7	TGTGCCAGTAGTAGCCTACTAGCGGGAGCGTCGTACGAGCAGTACTTC	CASSSLLAGASYEQYF
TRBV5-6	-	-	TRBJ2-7	TGTGCCAGCAGCTTGGATGATGGACCAAATGGATCGTTC	CASSLDDGPNGSF
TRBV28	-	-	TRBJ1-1	TGTGCCAGCAGTTTAGTCAGTAAAGCTTTCTTT	CASSLVSKAFF